This T cell receptor beta chain was identified during a study of beta chain features in type 1 diabetes. Whole-study results and caveats: Whatever favoring of shorter templates PCR might show would apply equally to patients and controls. Resolution of whether HLA type affects TCRB rearrangement was not achieved here. Sampled from patients, naive, central memory and Treg TCRB repertoires appeared more similar than those sampled from healthy donors. There was a moderate but significant shortening of TCRB CDR3s in all four CD4+ subsets of Type 1 diabetes patients.

This clone was found a few times. Its antigen remains unknown. Expressed TCRB transcripts got sequenced, as all isolated RNA was reverse transcribed. Method: immunoSEQ multiplex PCR; TCRdb's copy keeps in-frame clones and lacks some. The table has a few hundred thousand clones, 9.6% seen once. Trimming removed 4 bases at V and 8 bases at J, with 9 bases between. The CDR3 is made up of 12 amino acids. Germline V gene sequence: CDR1 SGDLS, CDR2 YYNGEE. Cells sorted by CD45RO/CCR7/CD25/CD127/CD95/CD27 comprised CD4+ naive, central memory, regulatory and stem cell-like memory cells. This TCR was sampled from a man aged 30 to 45 with type 1 diabetes. The chain has TRBV9 and TRBJ2-2; no definite D call. The specimen sequenced was central memory CD4+ T cells from blood. The chain's CDR3 is CASSPQEGELFF. As DNA, the CDR3 is TGTGCCAGCAGCCCCCAGGAAGGGGAGCTGTTTTTT. Looking up the rest from reference TRBV9 and TRBJ2-2 gives the full variable domain: DSGVTQTPKHLITATGQRVTLRCSPRSGDLSVYWYQQSLDQGLQFLIQYYNGEERAKGNILERFSAQQFPDLHSELNLSSLELGDSALYFCASSPQEGELFFGEGSRLTVL.